These 27 T cell receptor beta chains were all obtained from the same sample, sequenced in a study of CD8+ T cells in alopecia areata. Regarding treatment: oral pan-JAK inhibitor, 5-10 mg twice daily. As the sequencing template, cDNA was produced by extracting RNA and reverse transcribing it. TCRdb keeps only in-frame clones here, not all; method: immunoSEQ multiplex PCR. In the table there are about 190,000 clones, 50% to 75% of which are singletons. This material consisted of CD4+ T cells sorted from blood, taken at week 4, from a patient treated with tofacitinib. Source of these receptors: a human donor with alopecia areata.

There are a few counts of this clone. Here the CDR3 reads CARVGNSPLHF. The CDR3 nucleotides are TGCGCCCGGGTTGGAAATTCACCCCTCCACTTT. The V gene is TRBV23-1, the J gene TRBJ1-6; no firm D call. TRBV23-1 is an ORF, and what it does is uncertain. This CDR3 region has 11 residues. Trimming removed 11 bases at V and 7 bases at J, with 9 bases between.

Here the CDR3 DNA reads TGTGCCAGCAGCTTAGAAAGCTCCTACAATGAGCAGTTCTTC. Protein: CASSLESSYNEQFF. J is TRBJ2-1 and V is TRBV11-2; D uncertain. Germline V lookup: CDR1 SGHAT, CDR2 FQNNGV. Trimming took off 0 bases at V and 0 bases at J, with 3 bases between the two ends. The CDR3 is made up of 14 amino acids.

The chain joins TRBV7-8 to TRBJ1-6; D is perhaps TRBD1 (6 bases). Trimming took 5 bases from V and 5 from J, leaving 16 bases between them. Per the germline V gene, CDR1 is SGHVS and CDR2 is FQNEAQ. The CDR3 loop spans 16 amino acids. The CDR3 region is CASSPRGGYDNSPLHF. DNA of the CDR3: TGTGCCAGCAGCCCTAGGGGGGGCTATGATAATTCACCCCTCCACTTT.

This chain joins TRBV7-8 and TRBJ1-1; D unresolved. The CDR3 has 13 amino acids. Germline V lookup: CDR1 SGHVS, CDR2 FQNEAQ. Trimming removed 5 bases from V and 1 base from J, with 8 bases in between. CDR3 coding DNA: TGTGCCAGCAGCCCCGGGCCGAACACTGAAGCTTTCTTT. Residues: CASSPGPNTEAFF. Based on the CDR3 plus reference TRBV7-8 and TRBJ1-1, the full variable domain is GAGVSQSPRYKVAKRGQDVALRCDPISGHVSLFWYQQALGQGPEFLTYFQNEAQLDKSGLPSDRFFAERPEGSVSTLKIQRTQQEDSAVYLCASSPGPNTEAFFGQGTRLTVV.

This rearrangement joins TRBV4-2 to TRBJ2-3; TRBD2 matches at 7 bases. This CDR3 is 17 amino acids long. Trimming at V came to 6 bases and at J to 2 bases, leaving 14 bases not matched to a gene. Per the germline V gene, CDR1 is LGHNA and CDR2 is YNFKEQ. The CDR3 DNA sequence: TGTGCCAGCAGTCCTGCCGGTGCGGGGGAATACACAGATACGCAGTATTTT. Amino acids: CASSPAGAGEYTDTQYF.

This clone turned up a few times. J is TRBJ2-2 and V is TRBV28; 11 bases agree with TRBD2. Germline V gene data show CDR1 as MDHEN and CDR2 as SYDVKM. V shed 4 bases and J 6 bases; nucleotides not matched to a gene: 10. The CDR3 extends over 17 amino acids. The CDR3 DNA follows: TGTGCCAGCAGTTCCTGGGGGCTAGCGGGGGGCCCCGGGGAGCTGTTTTTT. Translating gives CASSSWGLAGGPGELFF. Filled out from reference TRBV28 and TRBJ2-2, the complete variable domain reads DVKVTQSSRYLVKRTGEKVFLECVQDMDHENMFWYRQDPGLGLRLIYFSYDVKMKEKGDIPEGYSVSREKKERFSLILESASTNQTSMYLCASSSWGLAGGPGELFFGEGSRLTVL.

The rearrangement joins TRBV18 to TRBJ2-5; no definite D call. The V end was cut by 3 bases, the J end by 2 bases, with 7 bases between. Germline V gene sequence: CDR1 KGHSH, CDR2 LQKENI. The CDR3 spans 13 residues. The DNA of the CDR3 is TGTGCCAGCTCACCGAACACGCAAGAGACCCAGTACTTC. Protein product: CASSPNTQETQYF.

This clone was counted a single time. CDR3 sequence (DNA): TGTGCCAGCAGCCCGACCCCCTACGAGCAGTACTTC. Residues: CASSPTPYEQYF. The chain joins TRBV7-9 to TRBJ2-7; D is uncertain. Germline CDR1 and CDR2: SEHNR and FQNEAQ (reference sequence). The CDR3 has 12 amino acids. With 5 bases removed from V and 2 bases from J, the gap between germline ends came to 7 bases.

A single count supports this clone. This chain links TRBV29-1 with TRBJ2-1; 9 bases line up with TRBD1. CDR3 length: 13 residues. The trim removed 6 bases at V and 6 bases at J, leaving 6 bases unmatched. CDR1 SQVTM and CDR2 ANQGSEA come from the germline V gene. The CDR3 bases are TGCAGCGTGGAAACGGACAGGGGCAATGAGCAGTTCTTC. Translating gives CSVETDRGNEQFF.

On this clone itself: One end of the junction does not line up with germline, which may come from a read error. The chain carries TRBV5-6 and TRBJ1-2; D gene unclear. The CDR3 is made up of 12 amino acids. Germline V CDR1 and CDR2: SGHDT, YYEEEE. CDR3 residues: CASTLVGYGYTF. The CDR3 DNA reads TGTGCCAGCACCTTGGTAGGATATGGCTACACCTTC.

The chain is built from TRBV30 and TRBJ2-5, with 7 bases aligning to TRBD2. V shed 1 base, J shed 7 bases, and the junction held 12 bases outside the gene matches. The CDR3 sequence is 15 residues long. Germline loops: CDR1 GTSNPN, CDR2 SVGIG (reference sequence). In DNA, the CDR3 is TGTGCCTGGAGTGCACCTAGCGGAGGCTGGGGGACCCAGTACTTC. Translating it yields CAWSAPSGGWGTQYF.

About this clone: One junction end disagrees with the germline gene, perhaps due to a read error. The chain recombines TRBV30 with TRBJ2-3, with 10 nucleotides matching TRBD2. Germline-derived CDR1 and CDR2 are GTSNPN and SVGIG (reference sequence). The CDR3 runs to 13 residues. The CDR3 sequence: CAWSLTGSGTSDF. The CDR3 DNA is TGTGCCTGGAGTTTGACAGGGTCCGGGACTAGCGACTTT. The full variable domain, in which reference TRBV30 and TRBJ2-3 provide the parts outside the CDR3, is SQTIHQWPATLVQPVGSPLSLECTVEGTSNPNLYWYRQAAGRGLQLLFYSVGIGQISSEVPQNLSASRPQDRQFILSSKKLLLSDSGFYLCAWSLTGSGTSDFGPGTRLTVL.

The chain carries TRBV15 and TRBJ2-7; no clear D gene. V lost 4 bases to trimming and J lost 0 bases, with 13 bases between them. Germline V gives CDR1 LNHNV, CDR2 YYDKDF (reference sequence). The CDR3 consists of 15 residues. The CDR3 is CATSNMGPSSYEQYF. CDR3 DNA: TGTGCCACCAGCAATATGGGCCCGAGCTCCTACGAGCAGTACTTC. Full variable domain (remainder filled in from reference TRBV15 and TRBJ2-7): DAMVIQNPRYQVTQFGKPVTLSCSQTLNHNVMYWYQQKSSQAPKLLFHYYDKDFNNEADTPDNFQSRRPNTSFCFLDIRSPGLGDTAMYLCATSNMGPSSYEQYFGPGTRLTVT.

The chain joins TRBV5-1 to TRBJ2-5; TRBD1 is a possible D gene (5 bases). Germline loops: CDR1 SGHRS, CDR2 YFSETQ. Trimming pared 4 bases from V and 5 bases from J, leaving 18 bases between. The CDR3 loop spans 15 amino acids. The CDR3 nucleotides are TGCGCCAGCAGCGGCCAGGGCCGGCTGGGGGAGACCCAGTACTTC. Encoded protein: CASSGQGRLGETQYF.

The V and J genes are TRBV19 and TRBJ2-6, with a tentative D call TRBD2 (7 bases). The CDR3 has 17 amino acids. V was shortened by 1 base and J by 0 bases, with 10 bases between the two germline ends. The germline CDR1 and CDR2 sequences are LNHDA and SQIVND (reference sequence). The CDR3 nucleotides are TGTGCCAGTAGTATAGTCGGGGGGCACTCTGGGGCCAACGTCCTGACTTTC. It specifies CASSIVGGHSGANVLTF.

V and J are TRBV5-6 and TRBJ1-2, with D unresolved. The V and J ends lost 0 bases and 4 bases respectively, with 7 bases between them. This CDR3 has 13 residues. Germline assignment: CDR1 SGHDT and CDR2 YYEEEE. CDR3: CASSLGRGYGYTF. The CDR3 nucleotides read TGTGCCAGCAGCTTGGGACGGGGCTATGGCTACACCTTC.

This clone occurred a few times. J is TRBJ1-6 and V is TRBV9; the D is unclear. Trimming stripped 0 bases from V and 7 bases from J, with 8 bases between. From germline, CDR1 is SGDLS and CDR2 YYNGEE. This CDR3 comprises 14 residues. The CDR3 here is CASSVDGLNSPLHF. CDR3 bases: TGTGCCAGCAGCGTAGACGGCCTAAATTCACCCCTCCACTTT.

This chain uses TRBV2 with TRBJ1-1, with no clear D. The CDR3 totals 13 residues. V lost 6 bases and J 1 base, leaving 9 bases between the germline ends. Germline V gene lookup returns CDR1 SNHLY and CDR2 FYNNEI. The CDR3 DNA follows: TGTGCCAGCAGGGAAATGAGGAACACTGAAGCTTTCTTT. This codes for CASREMRNTEAFF. Drawing the rest from reference TRBV2 and TRBJ1-1, the complete variable domain is EPEVTQTPSHQVTQMGQEVILRCVPISNHLYFYWYRQILGQKVEFLVSFYNNEISEKSEIFDDQFSVERPDGSNFTLKIRSTKLEDSAMYFCASREMRNTEAFFGQGTRLTVV.

In its sample, this clone was seen a few times. The chain joins TRBV19 to TRBJ1-4; no firm D call. CDR3 length equals 15 residues. CDR1 LNHDA and CDR2 SQIVND come from the germline V gene (reference sequence). V was shortened by 4 bases and J by 0 bases, with 9 bases between the two germline ends. The CDR3 reads CASSKHLATNEKLFF. CDR3 nucleotide sequence: TGTGCCAGTAGTAAGCACCTTGCAACTAATGAAAAACTGTTTTTT.

This clone showed up just a few times. This chain connects TRBV2 to TRBJ2-3, with D unclear. From germline, CDR1 is SNHLY and CDR2 FYNNEI. The CDR3 runs 13 residues. The V and J ends lost 7 bases and 2 bases respectively, with 10 bases between them. CDR3 region: CASMLRPTDTQYF. The CDR3 DNA follows: TGTGCCAGCATGCTCAGACCCACAGATACGCAGTATTTT.

The rearrangement links TRBV9 to TRBJ1-6, with 7 bases aligning to TRBD1. Losses at the gene ends were 4 bases for V and 8 bases for J; bases not matched to a gene: 9. This CDR3 comprises 15 residues. The germline V gene encodes CDR1 SGDLS and CDR2 YYNGEE. This chain's CDR3 is CASSPQPQGDSPLHF. The CDR3 coding sequence is TGTGCCAGCAGCCCACAGCCCCAGGGGGATTCACCCCTCCACTTT.

The rearrangement uses TRBV30 and TRBJ2-2, with D perhaps matching TRBD2 (6 bases). Trimming pared 2 bases from V and 7 bases from J, leaving 8 bases between. The length of the CDR3 is 12 residues. Germline V gene sequence: CDR1 GTSNPN, CDR2 SVGIG (reference sequence). Written as DNA, the CDR3 is TGTGCCTGGAGTCCCGGGGGCGGGGAGCTGTTTTTT. This gives the protein CAWSPGGGELFF.

This clone appeared a few times. One end of the junction varies from germline; a read error may be responsible. The chain has TRBV7-7 and TRBJ2-5; TRBD2 matches at 12 bases. CDR1 SSHAT and CDR2 FNYEAQ come from the germline V gene (reference sequence). This CDR3 has 15 amino acids. CDR3 residues: CASTPSGGASETQYF. CDR3 nucleotide sequence: TGTGCTAGCACTCCTAGCGGGGGGGCGTCAGAGACCCAGTACTTC.

This chain uses TRBV5-1 with TRBJ2-7; D possibly uses TRBD1 or TRBD2 (5 bases each). The CDR3 runs 13 residues. Germline V gene lookup returns CDR1 SGHRS and CDR2 YFSETQ. Trimming took off 6 bases at V and 6 bases at J, with 16 bases between the two ends. The CDR3 coding sequence is TGCGCCAGCAAAGGCTCGTCGGGGACCGAGCAGTACTTC. Its translation: CASKGSSGTEQYF.

The genes are TRBV2 and TRBJ2-2; the D gene is possibly TRBD2 (5 bases). The CDR3 contains 13 residues. Trimming removed 6 bases from V and 6 bases from J, with 11 bases in between. Germline CDR1 reads SNHLY; CDR2 reads FYNNEI. Here the CDR3 DNA reads TGTGCCAGCAGGGAGGAAGTCGCCGGGGAGCTGTTTTTT. Protein product: CASREEVAGELFF. Full variable domain (remainder filled in from reference TRBV2 and TRBJ2-2): EPEVTQTPSHQVTQMGQEVILRCVPISNHLYFYWYRQILGQKVEFLVSFYNNEISEKSEIFDDQFSVERPDGSNFTLKIRSTKLEDSAMYFCASREEVAGELFFGEGSRLTVL.

The chain employs TRBV10-3 and TRBJ1-5, with D maybe TRBD1 (5 bases). Germline CDR1 reads ENHRY; CDR2 reads SYGVKD. V lost 4 bases, J lost 2 bases, and 9 bases lay in between. The CDR3 spans 14 residues. The CDR3 DNA follows: TGTGCCATCAGTGGGGGCGACGGCAATCAGCCCCAGCATTTT. It is translated as CAISGGDGNQPQHF.

The CDR3 DNA follows: TGTGCCAGCAGTTTACAGGGTAATTCACCCCTCCACTTT. Residues: CASSLQGNSPLHF. The chain employs TRBV16 and TRBJ1-6, with D tentatively TRBD1 (6 bases). Trimming cost V 6 bases and J 6 bases, with 9 bases left between them. From germline, CDR1 is KGHSY and CDR2 FQNENV. The CDR3 spans 13 residues.